This T cell receptor (beta chain) was identified in a study of blood T cell repertoires in COVID-19 (dated by TCRdb to 2020 to 2021). About the study as a whole: Samples covering the acute and convalescent phases of COVID-19 were provided by collaborators in the United States, Italy and Spain. The prospective study material was composed of cDNA or gDNA derived from T cells, B-cell-depleted T cells, or PBMCs. A de-identified subject ID, COVID-19 status, age in years and sex were almost always included in the sample metadata. The repertoires were released in a freely available public database intended as a resource for research on the immune response to SARS-CoV-2. Samples were obtained from the ongoing ImmuneRACE study (first 160 participants) and from 1,254 subjects provided by 6 global collaborators. Deeply sampled blood TCRbeta repertoires from subjects exposed to, actively infected with, or recovered from COVID-19 were included in the dataset. Where available, HLA class I and class II types were taken from metadata supplied by the sample provider and were not determined by assay-based typing. The full study reports these points: The amount of clinical and demographic metadata varied by source and participant and was provided uncurated.

The immunoSEQ Assay, a bias-controlled multiplex PCR, was used to amplify TCRbeta CDR3 regions from genomic DNA. As for the authors' bioinformatics: The number of nucleated cells in each sample was estimated from the amplification of reference gene primers within the assay. Sequence reads were collapsed and filtered to measure the absolute abundance of every unique TCRbeta CDR3 rearrangement. For each sample, productive Simpson clonality was calculated as the square root of Simpson's diversity index across productive rearrangements. This immuneACCESS table, as held by TCRdb, lists in-frame sequences with V and J called but not all clones. Of the missing ones, under half trace to an unresolved V gene in checked studies; the others have no known cause. That table supplies the V and J calls and clone size; D and trimming were determined from the DNA. In this sample the table shows about 150,000 clones, around 84% of which occur a single time. The ten most abundant clones make up 8.3% of the sample.

At one collaborating source in Seattle, patients were enrolled during active infection and were followed longitudinally through the course of disease. Each collaborating institution followed its own protocols to collect whole blood in K2EDTA tubes. For TCRbeta analysis, collaborator samples were shipped as frozen whole blood, as isolated PBMCs, or as DNA extracted from either sample type. Spanning cysteine to phenylalanine, the CDR3 consists of 14 amino acids. Of the read, only the CDR3 DNA is kept; its 42 bases are in frame from base 1. CDR1 is given as SGHVS and CDR2 as FQNEAQ, both from the germline V gene. Relative to germline, V is missing 3 bases and J is missing 4 bases, with 5 bases of the junction outside any gene match. Comments on this clone: What antigen it recognizes has not been identified. No base qualities exist here, and no much larger clone lies one base off it.

This TCR was sampled from a woman aged 60-75 years with COVID-19, enrolled during active disease. The material sequenced was peripheral blood. The chain employs TRBV7-8 and TRBJ2-5; 7 nucleotides in the junction match TRBD2. The DNA is as follows: TGTGCCAGCAGCTTCGGACTAGTAAGAGAGACCCAGTACTTC. Protein translation: CASSFGLVRETQYF.